These 25 T cell receptor beta chains came from one sample sequenced in a study of cytomegalovirus exposure and HLA in healthy donors. PCR primers comprised 60 Vbeta and 13 Jbeta primers. Generated by immunoSEQ multiplex PCR, the TCRdb table keeps only in-frame clones and is missing some. The sample includes 150,000 to 200,000 clones, more than 80% of them seen just once. The sample was PBMCs. The source is a male donor in good health and CMV-seronegative.

This chain connects TRBV10-3 to TRBJ2-6, with 9 bases matching TRBD1. CDR1 is ENHRY, CDR2 SYGVKD, per germline. This CDR3 comprises 17 residues. V dropped 7 bases and J dropped 0; count of bases not matched to a gene: 7. The CDR3 reads CAITGDRAYSGANVLTF. The CDR3 region has the DNA TGTGCCATCACAGGGGACAGGGCCTACTCTGGGGCCAACGTCCTGACTTTC.

The chain recombines TRBV7-2 with TRBJ1-2, with D perhaps TRBD1 (5 bases). Trimming stripped 1 base from V and 3 bases from J, with 15 bases between. Per the germline V gene, CDR1 is SGHTA and CDR2 is FQGNSA. CDR3 length: 16 residues. The CDR3 region is CASSLEGRASDYGYTF. The DNA of the CDR3 is TGTGCCAGCAGCTTAGAGGGCAGGGCGTCTGACTATGGCTACACCTTC.

A note on this clone: The junction differs from germline at one of its ends, possibly a read error. V gene TRBV28 combines with J gene TRBJ1-2, with a weak D call TRBD1 (6 bases). The CDR3 is 17 residues long. Germline CDR1 is MDHEN and CDR2 is SYDVKM. CDR3 nucleotide sequence: TGTGCCAGCAGTACGACGACAGGCCACCCTGGAGACTATGGCTACCCCTTC. Protein: CASSTTTGHPGDYGYPF.

The chain joins TRBV2 to TRBJ2-1; 9 bases are shared with TRBD2. The ends lost 1 base at V and 7 bases at J; junction bases unmatched: 5. Germline values: CDR1 SNHLY, CDR2 FYNNEI. CDR3 length: 15 residues. CDR3 amino acids: CASSEGAGGTNEQFF. The CDR3 nucleotides read TGTGCCAGCAGTGAAGGAGCGGGAGGTACAAATGAGCAGTTCTTC.

The V call is TRBV9, the J call TRBJ2-7; D might be TRBD2 (6 bases). The CDR3 is made up of 15 amino acids. The germline V and J ends were trimmed by 0 bases and 7 bases, with 17 bases remaining between them. From germline, CDR1 is SGDLS and CDR2 YYNGEE. CDR3 bases: TGTGCCAGCAGCGTAGATGGGAGGCAGGCGTTGGAGCAGTACTTC. Its translation is CASSVDGRQALEQYF.

This clone occurred once. For the CDR3, the DNA is TGTGCCAGCAGCTTAGCCCCGAGGACTGAAGCTTTCTTT. It encodes CASSLAPRTEAFF. The genes are TRBV11-3 and TRBJ1-1; no reliable D call. CDR1 and CDR2 (germline): SGHNT, YENEEA. The CDR3 contains 13 residues. V dropped 1 base and J dropped 5 bases, with 8 bases sitting between them. The variable domain in full, with the rest retrieved from reference TRBV11-3 and TRBJ1-1, is EAGVVQSPRYKIIEKKQPVAFWCNPISGHNTLYWYLQNLGQGPELLIRYENEEAVDDSQLPKDRFSAERLKGVDSTLKIQPAELGDSAVYLCASSLAPRTEAFFGQGTRLTVV.

This chain joins TRBV10-3 and TRBJ2-7; D unresolved. The CDR3 has 13 amino acids. Trimming stripped 0 bases from V and 3 bases from J, with 6 bases between. CDR1 and CDR2 (germline): ENHRY, SYGVKD. In DNA, the CDR3 is TGTGCCATCAGTGAGTCTGGCGGCTACGAGCAGTACTTC. Translated, it gives CAISESGGYEQYF.

This chain uses TRBV6-4 with TRBJ2-1; 9 nucleotides agree with TRBD1. Germline V gives CDR1 MRHNA, CDR2 SNTAGT. The CDR3 spans 13 residues. The J segment lost 7 bases and the V segment lost 6 bases, leaving 4 bases of the junction unmatched. The CDR3 is CASSGQGMNEQFF. DNA of the CDR3: TGTGCCAGCAGCGGACAGGGGATGAATGAGCAGTTCTTC.

The chain uses TRBV6-5 and TRBJ2-7; D possibly corresponds to TRBD1 (6 bases). Germline V lookup: CDR1 MNHEY, CDR2 SVGAGI. V was shortened by 9 bases and J by 2 bases, with 11 bases between the two germline ends. CDR3 size: 12 residues. DNA of the CDR3: TGTGCCAGTGAGGACAGAACCTACGAGCAGTACTTC. It encodes CASEDRTYEQYF.

The chain carries TRBV5-1 and TRBJ2-5; 7 positions match TRBD2. J gave up 2 bases and V 5 bases, and 3 bases lay outside the gene matches. CDR3 length: 13 residues. The V gene's germline CDR1 is SGHRS and CDR2 YFSETQ. In DNA form, the CDR3 reads TGCGCCAGCAGGGGGGGGAATCAAGAGACCCAGTACTTC. The encoded protein is CASRGGNQETQYF.

The chain links TRBV6-5 to TRBJ1-6; D may be TRBD1 (5 bases). Germline assignment: CDR1 MNHEY and CDR2 SVGAGI. The CDR3 has 14 residues. Trimming shortened V by 6 bases and J by 10 bases, and 16 bases separated the two germline ends. The CDR3 protein is CASSPGRGYSPLHF. The CDR3 DNA sequence: TGTGCCAGCAGCCCGGGGCGGGGATACTCACCCCTCCACTTT.

This clone showed up just once. The chain has TRBV10-3 and TRBJ2-6, with TRBD2 matching over 7 bases. Germline V gene data show CDR1 as ENHRY and CDR2 as SYGVKD. The CDR3 has 17 amino acids. V dropped 6 bases and J dropped 5; count of bases not matched to a gene: 13. The CDR3: CAIRGGRGIDRANVLTF. In DNA, the CDR3 is TGTGCCATCAGGGGCGGGCGGGGGATCGATCGGGCCAACGTCCTGACTTTC.

About this clone itself: One junction end does not reproduce the germline sequence, and a read error may be involved. The V gene is TRBV4-1, the J gene TRBJ1-2; 7 bases line up with TRBD1. The germline V gene encodes CDR1 MGHRA and CDR2 YSYEKL. This CDR3 comprises 17 residues. As DNA, the CDR3 is TGCGCCAGCAGCCACCCCAAAGGACAGGAACCAAACTATGGCTACCCCTTC. Encoded protein: CASSHPKGQEPNYGYPF.

This clone came up once. This chain connects TRBV6-5 to TRBJ1-1; D possibly corresponds to TRBD1 (5 bases). The length of the CDR3 is 14 residues. V gave up 8 bases and J gave up 11 bases, with 24 bases separating them. CDR1 is MNHEY, CDR2 SVGAGI, per germline. CDR3 DNA: TGTGCCAGCGGAACAGGACGAAAGTTCCTTGGCGCTTTCTTT. Translation: CASGTGRKFLGAFF.

The rearrangement links TRBV9 to TRBJ2-2; unclear D gene. The V gene's germline CDR1 is SGDLS and CDR2 YYNGEE. V lost 3 bases to trimming and J lost 6 bases, with 15 bases between them. This CDR3 is 15 amino acids long. As DNA, the CDR3 is TGTGCCAGCAGCGCCAAGTCAAAGCTCGCCGGGGAGCTGTTTTTT. It translates to CASSAKSKLAGELFF.

The rearrangement links TRBV14 to TRBJ2-4, with D tentatively TRBD2 (6 bases). CDR1 is SGHDN and CDR2 is FVKESK in the germline V gene. Trimming left V 0 bases short and J 0 bases short, with 9 bases between. The CDR3 is 16 amino acids. The CDR3: CASSQERGLAKNIQYF. The CDR3 bases are TGTGCCAGCAGCCAAGAAAGGGGACTAGCCAAAAACATTCAGTACTTC. The variable domain in full, completed from reference TRBV14 and TRBJ2-4, reads EAGVTQFPSHSVIEKGQTVTLRCDPISGHDNLYWYRRVMGKEIKFLLHFVKESKQDESGMPNNRFLAERTGGTYSTLKVQPAELEDSGVYFCASSQERGLAKNIQYFGAGTRLSVL.

V and J are TRBV5-1 and TRBJ2-2; D perhaps matches TRBD2 (5 bases). V lost 0 bases and J lost 5, with 11 bases in between. Germline V CDR1 and CDR2: SGHRS, YFSETQ. The CDR3 is 15 residues long. The CDR3 reads CASSLVDGVTGELFF. DNA for the CDR3: TGCGCCAGCAGCTTGGTCGACGGGGTTACCGGGGAGCTGTTTTTT.

This clone has more than one count but fewer than ten. This chain connects TRBV28 to TRBJ1-5, with a possible D match to TRBD1 (6 bases). CDR1 and CDR2 from the germline V gene are MDHEN and SYDVKM. The V and J ends lost 4 bases and 5 bases respectively, with 9 bases between them. The CDR3 spans 13 residues. The CDR3 DNA reads as TGTGCCAGCAGTTCACAGGGAGATCAGCCCCAGCATTTT. Protein sequence: CASSSQGDQPQHF. Full variable domain (remainder filled in from reference TRBV28 and TRBJ1-5): DVKVTQSSRYLVKRTGEKVFLECVQDMDHENMFWYRQDPGLGLRLIYFSYDVKMKEKGDIPEGYSVSREKKERFSLILESASTNQTSMYLCASSSQGDQPQHFGDGTRLSIL.

This chain links TRBV10-3 with TRBJ2-3, with 10 bases aligning to TRBD2. V lost 0 bases, J lost 2 bases, and 8 bases stayed unmatched. The V gene's germline CDR1 is ENHRY and CDR2 SYGVKD. The CDR3 totals 18 residues. The CDR3 sequence: CAISESGSGGTTTDTQYF. The DNA of the CDR3 is TGTGCCATCAGTGAGTCGGGTAGCGGGGGGACCACCACAGATACGCAGTATTTT.

This rearrangement joins TRBV7-3 to TRBJ2-2, with D uncertain. Germline assignment: CDR1 SGHTA and CDR2 FQGTGA. V dropped 2 bases and J dropped 5 bases, with 6 bases sitting between them. This CDR3 comprises 13 residues. CDR3 in amino acids: CASSLGQTGELFF. CDR3 sequence (DNA): TGTGCCAGCAGCTTAGGGCAAACCGGGGAGCTGTTTTTT.

This sequence joins TRBV6-1 and TRBJ1-4; 8 bases agree with TRBD1. Germline V gene data show CDR1 as MNHNS and CDR2 as SASEGT. This CDR3 is built from 16 residues. Trimming cost V 3 bases and J 3 bases; bases outside gene matches: 6. In nucleotides, the CDR3 is TGTGCCAGCAGTGAGACAGGGGTAATCCCTAATGAAAAACTGTTTTTT. Translated, it gives CASSETGVIPNEKLFF.

This clone was counted between two and nine times. The chain employs TRBV6-1 and TRBJ1-2, with TRBD1 identical over 7 bases. J gave up 2 bases and V 3 bases, and 12 bases lay outside the gene matches. The CDR3 consists of 17 residues. Per germline, CDR1 MNHNS and CDR2 SASEGT. CDR3 nucleotide sequence: TGTGCCAGCAGTGACACACCCGGGACAGAGATCAACTATGGCTACACCTTC. The encoded protein is CASSDTPGTEINYGYTF.

This clone is a singleton in its sample. The chain joins TRBV10-3 to TRBJ2-2, with 7 bases that match TRBD1. CDR1 ENHRY and CDR2 SYGVKD come from the germline V gene. This CDR3 spans 17 amino acids. V gave up 6 bases and J gave up 5 bases; unmatched junction bases: 15. The CDR3 sequence is CAIRAYETGIGTGELFF. The CDR3 DNA reads TGTGCCATCAGGGCGTATGAGACAGGGATTGGGACCGGGGAGCTGTTTTTT.

The V call is TRBV7-8, the J call TRBJ2-1; 9 bases map to TRBD2. With V trimmed by 7 bases and J by 7 bases, 8 bases remained unmatched. This CDR3 comprises 14 residues. The V gene's germline CDR1 is SGHVS and CDR2 FQNEAQ. The CDR3 nucleotides are TGTGCCAGCACCGGGGGACTAGCATCGAATGAGCAGTTCTTC. It translates to CASTGGLASNEQFF.

The chain links TRBV29-1 to TRBJ2-1; no definite D call. This CDR3 has 15 residues. Looked up from germline, CDR1 is SQVTM and CDR2 is ANQGSEA. V lost 6 bases and J 0 bases, leaving 15 bases between the germline ends. Here the CDR3 DNA reads TGCAGCGTCCCTAGACTCCTGAGCTCCTACAATGAGCAGTTCTTC. Protein sequence: CSVPRLLSSYNEQFF.